The 7 T cell receptor beta chains in this list originate from one sample, sequenced in a study of T cell responses to AZD1222 COVID-19 vaccine. This table comes from immunoSEQ multiplex PCR, and its TCRdb copy is limited to in-frame clones, with some not included. This sample has around 180,000 clones, with about 94% found just once. Specimen: peripheral blood, collected on day 0 of AZD1222 vaccination. The receptor set was obtained from an adult in good health.

The chain carries TRBV29-1 and TRBJ1-2; D uncertain. Germline CDR1 is SQVTM and CDR2 is ANQGSEA. V was shortened by 4 bases and J by 5 bases, with 17 bases between the two germline ends. The CDR3 sequence is 14 residues long. CDR3 bases: TGCAGCGTTGTCGGCAGCGCGATTCCTTATGGCTACACCTTC. This encodes CSVVGSAIPYGYTF.

V usage is TRBV11-3 and J usage is TRBJ2-2; 7 bases fit TRBD1. Germline CDR1 SGHNT, CDR2 YENEEA. V trimming: 2 bases; J trimming: 6 bases; junction bases outside the gene matches: 15. This CDR3 region has 18 residues. In DNA, the CDR3 is TGTGCCAGCAGCTTATATACCCCAGGGTCGGACAGGTCCGGGGAGCTGTTTTTT. Amino acid sequence: CASSLYTPGSDRSGELFF.

The chain recombines TRBV5-1 with TRBJ2-3, with 12 bases identical to TRBD2. Looked up from germline, CDR1 is SGHRS and CDR2 is YFSETQ. CDR3 length: 16 residues. After removal of 4 bases from V and 10 bases from J, the junction contained 13 bases not matched to a gene. In DNA form, the CDR3 reads TGCGCCAGCAGCCCTGATGGGGCTAGCGGGAGGGATCCGCAGTATTTT. The encoded protein is CASSPDGASGRDPQYF.

The V gene is TRBV7-9, the J gene TRBJ2-5; 10 positions match TRBD2. The CDR3 length is 16 residues. Germline lookup yields CDR1 SEHNR and CDR2 FQNEAQ (reference sequence). The J segment lost 1 base and the V segment lost 3 bases, leaving 5 bases of the junction unmatched. The CDR3 is CASSFSGTSVQETQYF. CDR3 coding DNA: TGTGCCAGCAGCTTTTCCGGGACTAGCGTCCAAGAGACCCAGTACTTC.

The CDR3 coding sequence is TGTGCCAGCAGCCCTCAGGGACAGCCCACAGATACGCAGTATTTT. Protein sequence: CASSPQGQPTDTQYF. The chain employs TRBV9 and TRBJ2-3; 7 positions match TRBD1. The ends lost 4 bases at V and 2 bases at J; junction bases unmatched: 7. The CDR3 runs to 15 residues. Germline V lookup: CDR1 SGDLS, CDR2 YYNGEE.

This clone was seen a single time. The gene calls are TRBV5-6 and TRBJ1-5, with D possibly matching TRBD1 (6 bases). This CDR3 is 15 amino acids long. V was pared by 0 bases and J by 2 bases, with 9 bases between. Per the germline V gene, CDR1 is SGHDT and CDR2 is YYEEEE. CDR3: CASSLAGAGNQPQHF. The DNA of the CDR3 is TGTGCCAGCAGCTTGGCGGGGGCGGGCAATCAGCCCCAGCATTTT.

This clone was seen only once. This chain uses TRBV28 with TRBJ2-3; D is tentatively TRBD1 or TRBD2 (5 bases each). V shed 4 bases and J shed 2 bases, with 22 bases lying between them. The CDR3 is 18 amino acids. Germline assignment: CDR1 MDHEN and CDR2 SYDVKM. This chain's CDR3 is CASSSPSALGRLTDTQYF. The CDR3 region has the DNA TGTGCCAGCAGTTCCCCCTCGGCATTGGGACGTCTCACAGATACGCAGTATTTT. The full variable domain, completed using reference TRBV28 and TRBJ2-3, is DVKVTQSSRYLVKRTGEKVFLECVQDMDHENMFWYRQDPGLGLRLIYFSYDVKMKEKGDIPEGYSVSREKKERFSLILESASTNQTSMYLCASSSPSALGRLTDTQYFGPGTRLTVL.